The 25 T cell receptor beta chains presented below share a single source sample, sequenced in a study of regulatory T cells in long-lasting Graves disease. Arm-PCR of CDR3 regions and iRepertoire HTBI primers were used to build TCR beta libraries. TCRdb called the multiplex PCR reads again in MiXCR, with one record for every CDR3 protein. The sample holds about 220,000 distinct CDR3 sequences, around 20% seen once. Time point in this sample: newly diagnosed GD, antithyroid drugs for less than 3 months. RNA from PBMCs was the source of the TCR library. Another study also made use of these data, one on T cells in Graves' hyperthyroidism and ophthalmopathy.

The sample here was peripheral blood mononuclear cells (PBMCs), taken at new diagnosis, from a patient treated with antithyroid drugs. These receptors were taken from a young woman with Graves disease.

This clonotype was detected once. Since a much larger clone is just one base distant, this may be a read error. This sequence joins TRBV3-1 and TRBJ2-1; 7 positions agree with TRBD2. The J call may be faulty, since TRBJ2-5 better matches the DNA end. Germline V lookup: CDR1 LGHDT, CDR2 YNNKEL (reference sequence). This CDR3 contains 13 residues. The CDR3 reads CVSSRGGGETQYF. The CDR3 nucleotides are TGTGTCAGCAGCCGTGGGGGAGGGGAGACCCAGTACTTC.

Concerning this clonotype itself: An end of the junction does not agree with germline; a read error may underlie this. The chain couples TRBV5-1 to TRBJ1-3, with D maybe TRBD1 (6 bases). CDR3 length: 16 amino acids. CDR1 is SGHRS and CDR2 is YFSETQ in the germline V gene. The CDR3, as DNA: TGCGCCAGCAGCTTGGAAGACAGGCCCTCTGGAAACGCCATATATTTT. Translation: CASSLEDRPSGNAIYF.

Comments on this clonotype: It may be a read error: a sequence one base away is much more abundant. The chain couples TRBV15 to TRBJ2-7; 8 nucleotides line up with TRBD1. The end of the DNA aligns better with TRBJ2-3, so the J call may be wrong. Germline V gene sequence: CDR1 LNHNV, CDR2 YYDKDF (reference sequence). The CDR3 has 16 amino acids. The CDR3 loop is CATSKRQGMGTDAQYF. The CDR3 DNA is TGTGCCACCAGCAAAAGACAGGGGATGGGAACAGATGCGCAGTATTTT.

Notes on this clonotype: A read error is possible here, since a much larger clone lies one base away. This chain connects TRBV5-5 to TRBJ1-5; 8 nucleotides match TRBD1. The CDR3 has 15 residues. With V trimmed by 4 bases and J by 9 bases, 12 bases remained unmatched. The germline V gene encodes CDR1 SGHKS and CDR2 YYEKEE (reference sequence). The chain's CDR3 is CASSRDATGDPPQHF. The CDR3 DNA sequence: TGTGCCAGCAGCCGGGACGCGACAGGGGATCCGCCCCAGCATTTT. The full variable domain, in which reference TRBV5-5 and TRBJ1-5 provide the parts outside the CDR3, is DAGVTQSPTHLIKTRGQQVTLRCSPISGHKSVSWYQQVLGQGPQFIFQYYEKEERGRGNFPDRFSARQFPNYSSELNVNALLLGDSALYLCASSRDATGDPPQHFGDGTRLSIL.

This clonotype was seen ten or more times. The CDR3 DNA reads as TGTGCCAGCAGTTCTCCGGGACAGGGAGGCGATGGCTACACCTTC. It translates to CASSSPGQGGDGYTF. This sequence joins TRBV27 and TRBJ1-2, with 9 bases identical to TRBD1. After removal of 4 bases from V and 6 bases from J, the junction contained 9 bases not matched to a gene. This CDR3 has 15 amino acids. Germline loops: CDR1 MNHEY, CDR2 SMNVEV (reference sequence).

This clonotype was counted many times. The chain is built from TRBV5-1 and TRBJ2-3, with 7 positions matching TRBD1. Germline CDR1 SGHRS, CDR2 YFSETQ. V trimming: 0 bases; J trimming: 2 bases; junction bases outside the gene matches: 3. This CDR3 has 15 amino acids. CDR3 sequence (DNA): TGCGCCAGCAGCTTGGCCGACAGGGACACAGATACGCAGTATTTT. Protein sequence: CASSLADRDTDTQYF.

This clonotype was seen only a few times. The chain couples TRBV19 to TRBJ2-7, with 8 bases identical to TRBD2. Germline CDR1 LNHDA, CDR2 SQIVND (reference sequence). CDR3 length equals 15 residues. The trim removed 3 bases at V and 6 bases at J, leaving 10 bases unmatched. The CDR3 sequence is CASSISGNQFGEQYF. The CDR3 DNA sequence: TGTGCCAGTAGTATTAGCGGGAATCAATTCGGCGAGCAGTACTTC.

This clonotype showed up many times. The chain recombines TRBV19 with TRBJ2-2; tentative D call: TRBD2 (5 bases). The CDR3 sequence is 16 residues long. Germline CDR1 reads LNHDA; CDR2 reads SQIVND (reference sequence). The ends were cut back, 6 bases at V and 3 bases at J, with 17 bases in the middle. The CDR3 reads CASRLDPGIHTGELFF. The CDR3 coding sequence is TGTGCCAGTAGGCTCGATCCCGGGATACACACCGGGGAGCTGTTTTTT. Using reference TRBV19 and TRBJ2-2 for the parts outside the CDR3, the full variable domain is DGGITQSPKYLFRKEGQNVTLSCEQNLNHDAMYWYRQDPGQGLRLIYYSQIVNDFQKGDIAEGYSVSREKKESFPLTVTSAQKNPTAFYLCASRLDPGIHTGELFFGEGSRLTVL.

This clonotype was observed at least ten times. The chain recombines TRBV19 with TRBJ1-5, with 9 nucleotides matching TRBD1. The trim removed 7 bases at V and 7 bases at J, leaving 8 bases unmatched. This CDR3 has 14 amino acids. From germline, CDR1 is LNHDA and CDR2 SQIVND (reference sequence). The CDR3 bases are TGTGCCAGTAAGTCGGGACAGGGCTTGCAGCCCCAGCATTTT. Protein sequence: CASKSGQGLQPQHF.

This clonotype has a handful of counts. A much larger clone differs from this one at a single base, so this may be a read error. This chain links TRBV18 with TRBJ1-2; a possible D gene is TRBD1 (5 bases). V shed 4 bases and J shed 6 bases, with 15 bases lying between them. CDR1 is KGHSH and CDR2 is LQKENI in the germline V gene. The CDR3 totals 14 residues. The CDR3 loop is CASSLEGGADGYTF. For the CDR3, the DNA is TGTGCCAGCTCACTAGAGGGCGGGGCAGATGGCTACACCTTC.

This clonotype was observed a handful of times. A read error may explain this, as a much larger clone is one base away. The rearrangement joins TRBV5-6 to TRBJ2-3; D call uncertain. The V end was cut by 1 base, the J end by 7 bases, with 4 bases between. The CDR3 spans 11 residues. Germline CDR1 is SGHDT and CDR2 is YYEEEE. The CDR3: CASSLWNTQYF. The DNA of the CDR3 is TGTGCCAGCAGCTTGTGGAATACGCAGTATTTT.

This clonotype has ten or more counts. This chain connects TRBV2 to TRBJ2-5; 9 positions agree with TRBD1. V shed 7 bases and J 3 bases; nucleotides not matched to a gene: 3. There are 13 residues in the CDR3. The germline CDR1 and CDR2 sequences are SNHLY and FYNNEI. As DNA, the CDR3 is TGTGCCAGCACCAGGGACAGGGAAGAGACCCAGTACTTC. Its translation is CASTRDREETQYF.

The chain is built from TRBV3-1 and TRBJ2-3; TRBD2 matches at 7 bases. V dropped 6 bases and J dropped 1; count of bases not matched to a gene: 7. Germline CDR1 and CDR2: LGHDT and YNNKEL (reference sequence). The CDR3 consists of 15 residues. CDR3: CASSPGGVGTDTQYF. The CDR3 nucleotides are TGTGCCAGCAGTCCGGGAGGAGTGGGCACAGATACGCAGTATTTT.

On this clonotype itself: A far larger clone is a single base away, which makes a read error likely. This sequence joins TRBV10-3 and TRBJ2-1; weak D call: TRBD2 (5 bases). Trimming shortened V by 4 bases and J by 13 bases, and 17 bases separated the two germline ends. The germline CDR1 and CDR2 sequences are ENHRY and SYGVKD. The CDR3 is made up of 13 amino acids. DNA for the CDR3: TGTGCCATCAGTGCCCGGGATCAAGAGACCCAGTTCTTC. Its protein product is CAISARDQETQFF.

This clonotype was seen repeatedly, ten times or more. V gene TRBV7-8 combines with J gene TRBJ2-1; 10 bases are shared with TRBD2. Looked up from germline, CDR1 is SGHVS and CDR2 is FQNEAQ. The CDR3 extends over 14 amino acids. Trimming cost V 4 bases and J 9 bases; bases outside gene matches: 6. The chain's CDR3 is CASSSSLAGVEQFF. DNA of the CDR3: TGTGCCAGCAGCTCGAGCCTAGCGGGGGTTGAGCAGTTCTTC.

A remark on this clonotype: An end of the junction does not agree with germline; a read error may underlie this. This chain uses TRBV24-1 with TRBJ1-5; the D gene is possibly TRBD1 (5 bases). Germline V gene sequence: CDR1 KGHDR, CDR2 SFDVKD. The CDR3 extends over 14 amino acids. DNA for the CDR3: TGTGCCACCAAGGCGGAGGGGAGCAATCAGTCCCAGCATTTT. Amino acid sequence: CATKAEGSNQSQHF.

This clonotype was counted at least ten times. The chain carries TRBV18 and TRBJ1-1; D remains ambiguous. The CDR3 consists of 13 residues. Trimming shortened V by 0 bases and J by 0 bases, and 2 bases separated the two germline ends. Looked up from germline, CDR1 is KGHSH and CDR2 is LQKENI. The DNA of the CDR3 is TGTGCCAGCTCACCACCAGTGAACACTGAAGCTTTCTTT. The encoded protein is CASSPPVNTEAFF.

Many counts were recorded for this clonotype. The chain employs TRBV28 and TRBJ2-6; D not resolved. V was shortened by 7 bases and J by 0 bases, with 16 bases between the two germline ends. Germline CDR1 and CDR2: MDHEN and SYDVKM. CDR3 size: 17 residues. As DNA, the CDR3 is TGTGCCAGCATAAACAACCCCTTCCACTCTGGGGCCAACGTCCTGACTTTC. Translated: CASINNPFHSGANVLTF.

This clonotype has at least ten counts. The chain employs TRBV11-2 and TRBJ1-2, with a tentative D call TRBD1 (5 bases). Germline V gene data show CDR1 as SGHAT and CDR2 as FQNNGV. The CDR3 covers 15 residues. V dropped 4 bases and J dropped 4 bases, with 16 bases sitting between them. CDR3 sequence: CASSWDPVPSYGYTF. In DNA form, the CDR3 reads TGTGCCAGCAGCTGGGACCCCGTTCCCAGCTATGGCTACACCTTC. Filled out from reference TRBV11-2 and TRBJ1-2, the complete variable domain reads EAGVAQSPRYKIIEKRQSVAFWCNPISGHATLYWYQQILGQGPKLLIQFQNNGVVDDSQLPKDRFSAERLKGVDSTLKIQPAKLEDSAVYLCASSWDPVPSYGYTFGSGTRLTVV.

The chain recombines TRBV12-3 or TRBV12-4 with TRBJ2-5, with TRBD2 as a possible D gene (5 bases). The J call may not be correct, given that the DNA end is closer to TRBJ2-7. This CDR3 spans 14 amino acids. The CDR3 is CASSLSSVSYEQYF. For the CDR3, the DNA is TGTGCCAGCAGTCTTAGTAGCGTCTCCTACGAGCAGTACTTC.

To note about this clonotype: Just one base apart from a much larger clone, this may be a read error. The CDR3 coding sequence is TGTGCTGGTGGCAATCACAGGGAAACGAGCACTGAAGCTTTCTTT. Translation: CAGGNHRETSTEAFF. The genes are TRBV12-5 and TRBJ1-1; TRBD1 is a possible D gene (6 bases). CDR1 LGHNT and CDR2 FRNRAP come from the germline V gene. The CDR3 has 15 amino acids.

This clonotype has at least ten counts. The V and J genes are TRBV2 and TRBJ1-4; D may be TRBD1 (5 bases). Trimming pared 8 bases from V and 8 bases from J, leaving 21 bases between. Germline CDR1 SNHLY, CDR2 FYNNEI. This CDR3 has 15 amino acids. For the CDR3, the DNA is TGTGCCAGCCAGAAGGCGTGGGGGAGGGGAGAAAAACTGTTTTTT. This translates into CASQKAWGRGEKLFF.

This clonotype was counted at least ten times. The J gene is TRBJ2-5, the V gene TRBV28, with TRBD1 as a possible D gene (6 bases). Germline-derived CDR1 and CDR2 are MDHEN and SYDVKM. This CDR3 contains 15 residues. V was clipped by 6 bases and J by 5 bases, with 19 bases between them. CDR3 in amino acids: CASRLSSQGRETQYF. The CDR3 bases are TGTGCCAGCAGACTTAGTTCACAGGGACGGGAGACCCAGTACTTC.

This clonotype was picked up many times. The V and J genes are TRBV12-3 or TRBV12-4 and TRBJ2-3; TRBD2 is a possible D gene (5 bases). Trimming stripped 9 bases from V and 0 bases from J, with 16 bases between. The CDR3 covers 15 residues. This CDR3 is CASSLSRESTDTQYF. The CDR3 DNA reads TGTGCCAGTTCACTTAGTAGGGAGAGCACAGATACGCAGTATTTT.

There are many counts of this clonotype. The chain employs TRBV30 and TRBJ2-3; no reliable D call. V was trimmed by 5 bases and J by 5 bases, leaving 14 bases between them. CDR1 and CDR2 (germline): GTSNPN, SVGIG (reference sequence). This CDR3 comprises 13 residues. DNA for the CDR3: TGTGCCTGGGTAAAGAAGGCAGGAGATACGCAGTATTTT. Protein product: CAWVKKAGDTQYF.